A selection of T cell receptor beta chains follows, all from one sample in a study of CD8 T cells in Susac syndrome. Each CDR3 protein is one row after TCRdb ran MiXCR on the immunoSEQ multiplex PCR reads. The sample holds 300,000 to 350,000 distinct CDR3 sequences, 92% seen once. Sequenced: CD4+ T cells from PBMCs. Receptors originate from a human donor with multiple sclerosis. Each CDR3 is given with its conserved first and last residue. The D gene is left open where the match is weak.

d_call: NA
v_call: TRBV19
j_call: TRBJ1-1
cdr3_nt: TGTGCCAGCCGTGGTAGCCTATGGACTGAAGCTTTCTTT
cdr3_aa: CASRGSLWTEAFF

d_call: TRBD2
v_call: TRBV12-3/TRBV12-4
j_call: TRBJ2-2
cdr3_nt: TGTGCCAGCAGTCAGACTAGCGGACGGCACACCGGGGAGCTGTTTTTT
cdr3_aa: CASSQTSGRHTGELFF

d_call: TRBD1
v_call: TRBV6-5
j_call: TRBJ2-5
cdr3_nt: TGTGCCAGCAGAACCGACAGGGGAGAGACCCAGTACTTC
cdr3_aa: CASRTDRGETQYF

d_call: TRBD1
v_call: TRBV6-1
j_call: TRBJ1-1
cdr3_nt: TGTGCCAGCAGTCTAATTCCCCATCGACAGGGAATCACTGAAGCTTTCTTT
cdr3_aa: CASSLIPHRQGITEAFF

d_call: NA
v_call: TRBV30
j_call: TRBJ2-3
cdr3_nt: TGTGCCTGGACCACAGGGTTTGGGGCCACAGATACGCAGTATTTT
cdr3_aa: CAWTTGFGATDTQYF

d_call: NA
v_call: TRBV29-1
j_call: TRBJ2-3
cdr3_nt: TGCAGCGTTGAGATCTTTTCCACAGATACGCAGTATTTT
cdr3_aa: CSVEIFSTDTQYF

d_call: NA
v_call: TRBV20-1
j_call: TRBJ1-5
cdr3_nt: TGCAGTGCCAGACACCCGAATAGCAATCAGCCCCAGCATTTT
cdr3_aa: CSARHPNSNQPQHF

d_call: NA
v_call: TRBV30
j_call: TRBJ2-7
cdr3_nt: TGTGCCTGGAGTCCACGGAGGGGGCCCCTGATCGCCTACGAGCAGTACTTC
cdr3_aa: CAWSPRRGPLIAYEQYF

d_call: NA
v_call: TRBV18
j_call: TRBJ2-7
cdr3_nt: TGTGCCAGCTCACCTACTGAACATACGTCCTACGAGCAGTACTTC
cdr3_aa: CASSPTEHTSYEQYF

d_call: TRBD1
v_call: TRBV29-1
j_call: TRBJ1-5
cdr3_nt: TGCAGCGTTGGACAGGGGGAGCAGCCCCAGCATTTT
cdr3_aa: CSVGQGEQPQHF